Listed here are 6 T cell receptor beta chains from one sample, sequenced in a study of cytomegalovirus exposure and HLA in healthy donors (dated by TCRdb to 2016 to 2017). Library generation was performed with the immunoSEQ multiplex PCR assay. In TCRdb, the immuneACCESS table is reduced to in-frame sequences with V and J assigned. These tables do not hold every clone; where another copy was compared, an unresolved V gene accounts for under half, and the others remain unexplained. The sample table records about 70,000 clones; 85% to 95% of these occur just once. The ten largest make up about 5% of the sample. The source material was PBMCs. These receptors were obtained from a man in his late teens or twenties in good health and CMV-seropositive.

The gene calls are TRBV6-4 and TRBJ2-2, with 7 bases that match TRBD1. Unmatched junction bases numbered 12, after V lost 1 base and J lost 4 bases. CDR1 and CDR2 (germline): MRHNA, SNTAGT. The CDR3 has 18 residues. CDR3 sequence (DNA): TGTGCCAGCAGTGACTACACGCTCAGGGGGTGGATCACCGGGGAGCTGTTTTTT. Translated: CASSDYTLRGWITGELFF.

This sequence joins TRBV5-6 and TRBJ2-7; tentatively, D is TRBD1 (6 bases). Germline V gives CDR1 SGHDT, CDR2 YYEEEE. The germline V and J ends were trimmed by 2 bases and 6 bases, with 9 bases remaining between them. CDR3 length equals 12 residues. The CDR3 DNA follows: TGTGCCAGCAGCTTCAGGGGTGGCGAGCAGTACTTC. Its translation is CASSFRGGEQYF.

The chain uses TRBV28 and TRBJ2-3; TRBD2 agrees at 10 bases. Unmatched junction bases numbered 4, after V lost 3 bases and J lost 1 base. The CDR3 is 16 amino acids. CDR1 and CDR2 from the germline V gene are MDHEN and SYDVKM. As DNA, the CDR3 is TGTGCCAGCAGTTTGCGGCTAGCGGGAGGCACAGATACGCAGTATTTT. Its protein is CASSLRLAGGTDTQYF.

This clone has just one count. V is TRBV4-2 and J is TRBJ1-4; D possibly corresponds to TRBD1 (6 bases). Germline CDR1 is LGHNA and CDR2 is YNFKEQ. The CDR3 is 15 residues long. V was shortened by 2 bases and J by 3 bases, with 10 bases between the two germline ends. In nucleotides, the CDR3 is TGTGCCAGCAGCCAACAGGGGTACGCTAATGAAAAACTGTTTTTT. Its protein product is CASSQQGYANEKLFF.

The DNA for the CDR3 is TGTGCCAGCAGCTTAAACCAGCTAGCGGGGGGGTACCAAGAGACCCAGTACTTC. Translation gives CASSLNQLAGGYQETQYF. This chain connects TRBV7-9 to TRBJ2-5, with 12 nucleotides matching TRBD2. The ends lost 2 bases at V and 0 bases at J; junction bases unmatched: 7. The CDR3 is 18 amino acids. Germline CDR1 and CDR2: SEHNR and FQNEAQ (reference sequence).

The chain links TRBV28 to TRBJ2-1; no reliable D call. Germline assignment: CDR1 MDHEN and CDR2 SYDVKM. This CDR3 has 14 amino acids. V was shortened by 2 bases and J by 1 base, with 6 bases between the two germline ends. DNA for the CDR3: TGTGCCAGCAGTTTAGAACAGTCCTACAATGAGCAGTTCTTC. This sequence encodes CASSLEQSYNEQFF.